Shown below are 15 T cell receptor beta chains from a single sample sequenced in a study of glioma-infiltrating T cells listed by TCRdb under 2016. For sequencing, an Illumina MiSeq was employed. TCR alpha and beta CDR3 regions were amplified with the iRepertoire nested amplicon-rescue multiplex PCR (arm-PCR) platform from RNA. Through fastp at Q25 and MiXCR, TCRdb rebuilt clones from the public reads, retaining in-frame beta chains. A single entry per CDR3 protein holds the most common genes and DNA from its merged rows. This sample holds around 150,000 distinct CDR3 sequences; roughly two fifths were observed only once. About 18% of the sample comes from the top ten. The sequencing input was glioma tissue, nonneoplastic brain tissue, or PBMCs (not recorded which). These receptors all stem from a human donor with low-grade glioma or glioblastoma, undergoing nonglioma brain surgery, or in good health (not recorded which).

This clonotype has a handful of counts. The V gene is TRBV7-2, the J gene TRBJ1-6; D not certain. Per the germline V gene, CDR1 is SGHTA and CDR2 is FQGNSA. The CDR3 totals 14 residues. V gave up 10 bases and J gave up 0 bases, with 10 bases separating them. The CDR3 spells CAIRGSSYNSPLHF. The CDR3 DNA reads as TGTGCCATCCGAGGGAGCTCCTATAATTCACCCCTCCACTTT.

This clonotype has just a few counts. CDR3 amino acids: CASSYSTTGIETQYF. The CDR3, as DNA: TGTGCCAGCAGTTACTCGACGACAGGGATTGAGACCCAGTACTTC. V and J are TRBV27 and TRBJ2-5, with 7 positions matching TRBD1. The CDR3 runs 15 residues. CDR1 is MNHEY and CDR2 is SMNVEV in the germline V gene (reference sequence). Germline trimming cut 4 bases from V and 5 bases from J; bases unmatched to any gene: 10.

V is TRBV20-1 and J is TRBJ1-1; TRBD1 is a possible D gene (5 bases). The CDR3 totals 14 residues. CDR1 is DFQATT, CDR2 SNEGSKA, per germline (reference sequence). V was clipped by 0 bases and J by 1 base, with 9 bases between them. The CDR3 spells CSARDHRGNTEAFF. CDR3 nucleotide sequence: TGCAGTGCTAGAGATCATAGGGGGAACACTGAAGCTTTCTTT.

This clonotype turned up a few times. This chain uses TRBV6-2 or TRBV6-3 with TRBJ2-1, with D tentatively TRBD1 (6 bases). The CDR3 runs 14 residues. V dropped 5 bases and J dropped 5 bases, with 13 bases sitting between them. Germline V gene lookup returns CDR1 MNHEY and CDR2 SVGEGT. CDR3 amino acids: CASSRDTNNNEQFF. The CDR3 DNA reads TGTGCCAGCAGTCGGGACACAAATAACAATGAGCAGTTCTTC.

This clonotype is a singleton in its sample. The V gene is TRBV18, the J gene TRBJ2-3; TRBD2 matches 16 bases. The trim removed 0 bases at V and 4 bases at J, leaving 7 bases unmatched. Germline V gene data show CDR1 as KGHSH and CDR2 as LQKENI. This CDR3 comprises 19 residues. The CDR3 DNA follows: TGTGCCAGCTCACCACCGGGACTAGCGGGAGGGAGCATCCCAGATACGCAGTATTTT. Protein sequence: CASSPPGLAGGSIPDTQYF.

Concerning this clonotype itself: This may stem from a read error, because a much larger clone lies one nucleotide away. V usage is TRBV7-2 and J usage is TRBJ2-7; D not resolved. The CDR3 contains 14 residues. Germline CDR1 and CDR2: SGHTA and FQGNSA. The CDR3 DNA follows: TGTGCCAGCAGATTAGATGTGCATAACTACGAGCAGTACTTC. It translates to CASRLDVHNYEQYF.

The chain links TRBV7-2 to TRBJ2-3; D is tentatively TRBD1 or TRBD2 (5 bases each). Per germline, CDR1 SGHTA and CDR2 FQGNSA. This CDR3 region has 16 residues. V lost 4 bases and J lost 5, with 19 bases in between. For the CDR3, the DNA is TGTGCCAGCAGCTCGACACCCCGCGTGGGGGTAGATACGCAGTATTTT. Its translation is CASSSTPRVGVDTQYF.

The chain employs TRBV20-1 and TRBJ2-5; 7 bases map to TRBD1. This CDR3 contains 14 residues. V gave up 7 bases and J gave up 0 bases; unmatched junction bases: 8. Looked up from germline, CDR1 is DFQATT and CDR2 is SNEGSKA (reference sequence). The CDR3 bases are TGCAGTGGAACGGACAGGAACCACCAAGAGACCCAGTACTTC. It translates to CSGTDRNHQETQYF.

The chain combines TRBV24-1 with TRBJ2-1; tentative D call: TRBD2 (5 bases). The V end lost 4 bases, the J end lost 2 bases, and 17 bases lay between the germline ends. CDR3 length: 17 amino acids. CDR1 and CDR2 from the germline V gene are KGHDR and SFDVKD. The CDR3 bases are TGTGCCACCAGTGACCCTTCTAGCTCTCGCACCTACAATGAGCAGTTCTTC. Its translation is CATSDPSSSRTYNEQFF.

The CDR3, as DNA: TGCAGCGTAAGGGGGAGCACCGGGGAGCTGTTTTTT. It specifies CSVRGSTGELFF. The chain recombines TRBV29-1 with TRBJ2-2, with a tentative D call TRBD1 (6 bases). Trimming removed 6 bases from V and 4 bases from J, with 9 bases in between. CDR1 and CDR2 from the germline V gene are SQVTM and ANQGSEA. This CDR3 is 12 amino acids long.

V is TRBV6-4 and J is TRBJ2-3, with D tentatively TRBD2 (6 bases). Germline CDR1 and CDR2: MRHNA and SNTAGT. This CDR3 contains 15 residues. V was clipped by 3 bases and J by 4 bases, with 14 bases between them. CDR3 bases: TGTGCCAGCAGTGATCGGAACGGAGGGGCAGATACGCAGTATTTT. Its protein is CASSDRNGGADTQYF.

CDR3 coding DNA: TGTGCCAGCAGCTTGGGACAGGGGTCAGAGACCCAGTACTTC. Its translation is CASSLGQGSETQYF. The chain joins TRBV7-9 to TRBJ2-5; 10 bases are a match to TRBD1. Per germline, CDR1 SEHNR and CDR2 FQNEAQ (reference sequence). The CDR3 extends over 14 amino acids. With 3 bases clipped from V and 4 bases from J, the junction kept 2 bases outside the gene matches.

Only one count was recorded for this clonotype. A clone one base away is much larger, so this may be a read error. This chain uses TRBV28 with TRBJ2-7, with 8 nucleotides matching TRBD1. V dropped 5 bases and J dropped 5; count of bases not matched to a gene: 2. Germline V lookup: CDR1 MDHEN, CDR2 SYDVKM. The CDR3 consists of 12 residues. The CDR3 nucleotides are TGTGCCAGCAGTATGGACAGGGACGAGCAGTACTTC. Protein sequence: CASSMDRDEQYF.

This clonotype was counted between two and nine times. The chain links TRBV20-1 to TRBJ1-2, with 10 bases aligning to TRBD1. CDR1 and CDR2 from the germline V gene are DFQATT and SNEGSKA (reference sequence). This CDR3 has 16 residues. The ends lost 1 base at V and 4 bases at J; junction bases unmatched: 9. CDR3 in DNA: TGCAGTGCTAGAGGAGACAGGGGGCGCGTTGTCTATGGCTACACCTTC. Translation: CSARGDRGRVVYGYTF.

V and J are TRBV4-2 and TRBJ1-4, with D maybe TRBD1 (5 bases). Germline V CDR1 and CDR2: LGHNA, YNFKEQ. Trimming took off 5 bases at V and 10 bases at J, with 23 bases between the two ends. This CDR3 has 16 residues. The CDR3: CASSVSGTDLSGKLFF. The CDR3 coding sequence is TGTGCCAGCAGCGTATCCGGGACGGACCTATCGGGAAAACTGTTTTTT.